This T cell receptor (beta chain) emerged from a study of preoperative IRX-2 immunotherapy in early breast cancer. Only in-frame clones appear in the TCRdb table, and some are missing; sequencing was by immunoSEQ multiplex PCR. Among around 13,000 clones listed, approximately 91% were seen once. The CDR3 spans 13 residues. V was shortened by 2 bases and J by 13 bases, with 15 bases between the two germline ends. From germline, CDR1 is SNHLY and CDR2 FYNNEI. Stated treatment: preoperative locoregional IRX-2 cytokine immunotherapy. This phase Ib study tested locoregional IRX-2 cytokine immunotherapy given before surgery.

The sequence came from a human donor with breast cancer. The sample was taken from a patient treated with IRX-2 immunotherapy. V usage is TRBV2 and J usage is TRBJ2-1; D not certain. The CDR3 sequence is CASSESLSRAQFF. CDR3 bases: TGTGCCAGCAGTGAATCACTCTCTAGAGCTCAGTTCTTC.